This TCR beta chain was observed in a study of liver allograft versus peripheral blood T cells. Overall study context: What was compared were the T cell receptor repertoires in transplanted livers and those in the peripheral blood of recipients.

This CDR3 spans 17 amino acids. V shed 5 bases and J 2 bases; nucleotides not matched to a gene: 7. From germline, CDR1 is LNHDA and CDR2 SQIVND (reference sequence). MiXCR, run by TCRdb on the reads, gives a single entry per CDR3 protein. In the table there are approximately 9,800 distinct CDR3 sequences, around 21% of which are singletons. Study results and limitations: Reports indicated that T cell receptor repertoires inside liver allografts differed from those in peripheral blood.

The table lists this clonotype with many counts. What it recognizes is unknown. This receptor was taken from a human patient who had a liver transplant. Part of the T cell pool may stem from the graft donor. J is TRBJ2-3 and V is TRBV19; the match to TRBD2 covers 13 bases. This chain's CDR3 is CASSPGTSGAFTDTQYF. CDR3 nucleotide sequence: TGTGCCAGTAGTCCAGGGACTAGCGGGGCATTCACAGATACGCAGTATTTT.